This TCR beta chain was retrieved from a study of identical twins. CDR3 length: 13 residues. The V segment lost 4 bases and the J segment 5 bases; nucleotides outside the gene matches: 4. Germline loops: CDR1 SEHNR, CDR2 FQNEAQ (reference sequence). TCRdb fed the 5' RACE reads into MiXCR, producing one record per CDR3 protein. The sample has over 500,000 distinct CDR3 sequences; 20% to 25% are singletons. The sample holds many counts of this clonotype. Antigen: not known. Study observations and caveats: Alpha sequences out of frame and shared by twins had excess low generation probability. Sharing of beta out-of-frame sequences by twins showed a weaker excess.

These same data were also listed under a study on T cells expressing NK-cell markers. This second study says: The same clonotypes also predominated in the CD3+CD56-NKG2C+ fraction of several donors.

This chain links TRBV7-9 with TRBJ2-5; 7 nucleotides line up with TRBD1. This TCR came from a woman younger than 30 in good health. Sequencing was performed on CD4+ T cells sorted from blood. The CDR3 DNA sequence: TGTGCCAGCAGCTCTAGGGGGCGTGAGACCCAGTACTTC. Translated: CASSSRGRETQYF.